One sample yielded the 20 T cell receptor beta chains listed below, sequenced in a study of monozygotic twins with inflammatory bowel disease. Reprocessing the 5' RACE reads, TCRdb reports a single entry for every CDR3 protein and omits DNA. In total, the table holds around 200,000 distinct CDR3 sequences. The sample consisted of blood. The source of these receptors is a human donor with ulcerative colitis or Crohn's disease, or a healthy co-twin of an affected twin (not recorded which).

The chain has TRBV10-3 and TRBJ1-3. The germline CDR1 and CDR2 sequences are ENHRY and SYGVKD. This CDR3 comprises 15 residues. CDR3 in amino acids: CAISEWGGRVRTIYF.

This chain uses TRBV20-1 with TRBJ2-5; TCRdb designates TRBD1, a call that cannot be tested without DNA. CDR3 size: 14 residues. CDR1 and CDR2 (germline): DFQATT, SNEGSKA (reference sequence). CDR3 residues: CSARDDRVTETQYF.

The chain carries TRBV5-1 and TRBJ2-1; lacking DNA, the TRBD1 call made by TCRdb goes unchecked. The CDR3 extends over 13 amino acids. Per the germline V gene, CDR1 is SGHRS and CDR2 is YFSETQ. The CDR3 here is CATALGQYNEQFF.

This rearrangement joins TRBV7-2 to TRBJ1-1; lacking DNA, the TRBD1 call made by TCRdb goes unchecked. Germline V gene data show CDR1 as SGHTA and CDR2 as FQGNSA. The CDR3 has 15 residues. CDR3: CASSPTGQKNTEAFF.

CDR3 sequence reads: CATSRVLRGTEAFF. The rearrangement joins TRBV15 to TRBJ1-1. This CDR3 spans 14 amino acids. CDR1 and CDR2 (germline): LNHNV, YYDKDF (reference sequence).

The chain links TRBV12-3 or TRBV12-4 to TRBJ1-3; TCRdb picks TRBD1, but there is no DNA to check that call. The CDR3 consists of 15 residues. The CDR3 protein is CASSDTGTAGNTIYF.

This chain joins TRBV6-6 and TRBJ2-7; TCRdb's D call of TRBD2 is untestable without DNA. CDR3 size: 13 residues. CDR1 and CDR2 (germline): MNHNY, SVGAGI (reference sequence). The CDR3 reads CASSWGVSYEQYF.

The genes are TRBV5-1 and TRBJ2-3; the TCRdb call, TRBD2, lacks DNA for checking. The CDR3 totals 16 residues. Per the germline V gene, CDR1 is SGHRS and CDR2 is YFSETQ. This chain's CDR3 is CASSPAGTSGIDTQYF.

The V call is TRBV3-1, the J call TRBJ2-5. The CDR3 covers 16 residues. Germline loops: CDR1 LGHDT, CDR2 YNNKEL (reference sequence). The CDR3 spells CASSPPVKSGRETQYF.

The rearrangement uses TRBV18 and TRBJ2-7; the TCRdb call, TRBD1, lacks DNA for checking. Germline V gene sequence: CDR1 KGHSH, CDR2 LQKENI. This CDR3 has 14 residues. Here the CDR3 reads CASSAGTGTYEQYF.

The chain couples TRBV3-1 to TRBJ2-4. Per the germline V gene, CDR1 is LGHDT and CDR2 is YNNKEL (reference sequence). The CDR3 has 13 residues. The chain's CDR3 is CASSQVVNSIQYF.

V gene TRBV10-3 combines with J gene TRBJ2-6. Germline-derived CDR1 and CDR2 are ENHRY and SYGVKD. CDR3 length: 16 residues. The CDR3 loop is CAISGGRNSGANVLTF.

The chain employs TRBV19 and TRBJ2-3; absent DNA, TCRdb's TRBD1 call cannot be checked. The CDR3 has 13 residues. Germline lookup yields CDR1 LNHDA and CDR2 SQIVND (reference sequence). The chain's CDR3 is CASCGGRTDTQYF. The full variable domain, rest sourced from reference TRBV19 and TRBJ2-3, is DGGITQSPKYLFRKEGQNVTLSCEQNLNHDAMYWYRQDPGQGLRLIYYSQIVNDFQKGDIAEGYSVSREKKESFPLTVTSAQKNPTAFYLCASCGGRTDTQYFGPGTRLTVL.

CDR3 region: CATGVANEKLFF. The chain employs TRBV12-3 or TRBV12-4 and TRBJ1-4; the TRBD1 assignment by TCRdb is unverifiable without DNA. This CDR3 is built from 12 residues.

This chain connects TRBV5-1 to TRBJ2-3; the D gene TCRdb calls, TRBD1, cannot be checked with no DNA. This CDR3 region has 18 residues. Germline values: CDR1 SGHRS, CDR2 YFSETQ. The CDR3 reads CASSLSGTGGVVADTQYF.

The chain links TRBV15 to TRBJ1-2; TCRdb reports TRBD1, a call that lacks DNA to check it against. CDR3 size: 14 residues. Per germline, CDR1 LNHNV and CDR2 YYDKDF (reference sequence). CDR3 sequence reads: CATAHRGLNYGYTF.

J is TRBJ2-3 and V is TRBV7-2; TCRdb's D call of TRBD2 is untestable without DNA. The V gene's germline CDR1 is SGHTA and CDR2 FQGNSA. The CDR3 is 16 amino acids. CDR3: CASSRVASDPTDTQYF. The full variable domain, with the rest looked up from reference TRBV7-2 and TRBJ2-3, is GAGVSQSPSNKVTEKGKDVELRCDPISGHTALYWYRQSLGQGLEFLIYFQGNSAPDKSGLPSDRFSAERTGGSVSTLTIQRTQQEDSAVYLCASSRVASDPTDTQYFGPGTRLTVL.

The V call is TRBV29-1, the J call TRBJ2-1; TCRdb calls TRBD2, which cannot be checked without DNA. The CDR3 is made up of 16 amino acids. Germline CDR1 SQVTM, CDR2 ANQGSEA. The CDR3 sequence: CSVANRVVTSSNEQFF.

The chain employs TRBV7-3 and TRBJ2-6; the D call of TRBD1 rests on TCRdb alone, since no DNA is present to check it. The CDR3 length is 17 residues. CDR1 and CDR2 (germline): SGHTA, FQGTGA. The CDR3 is CASSPTGLASGANVLTF.

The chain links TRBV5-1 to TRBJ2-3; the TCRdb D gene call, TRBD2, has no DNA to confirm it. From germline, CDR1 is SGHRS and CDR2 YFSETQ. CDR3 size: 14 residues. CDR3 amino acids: CASSAQAATDTQYF.